The 22 T cell receptor beta chains in this list originate from one sample, sequenced in a study of shared clonotypes between healthy human individuals. The assay was immunoSEQ multiplex PCR, and TCRdb's table has in-frame clones only and misses some. Among about 980,000 clones listed, 76% were seen once. Sequencing was done on a sample of memory CD4+ T cells sorted from blood. Subset noted: CD45RA-negative fraction. The origin of the receptors is a man aged 18 to 35 in good health.

This clone was detected only once. The CDR3 here is CAGRGPGNTIYF. The CDR3 coding sequence is TGTGCCGGAAGGGGACCTGGAAACACCATATATTTT. This chain links TRBV7-9 with TRBJ1-3, with a weak D call TRBD1 (5 bases). V was cut by 11 bases and J by 2 bases, with 10 bases left in between. This CDR3 comprises 12 residues. Germline V gene sequence: CDR1 SEHNR, CDR2 FQNEAQ (reference sequence).

With regard to this clone: An end of the junction does not agree with germline; a read error may underlie this. V is TRBV7-7 and J is TRBJ1-1, with D uncertain. The CDR3 has 13 residues. Germline V gives CDR1 SSHAT, CDR2 FNYEAQ (reference sequence). The CDR3 loop reads CASSFSFGTEAFF. For the CDR3, the DNA is TGTGCTAGCAGCTTTTCTTTTGGTACTGAAGCTTTCTTT.

The J gene is TRBJ2-5, the V gene TRBV7-8; 8 bases fit TRBD1. Germline V gives CDR1 SGHVS, CDR2 FQNEAQ. The CDR3 is 13 residues long. J gave up 5 bases and V 5 bases, and 4 bases lay outside the gene matches. The CDR3 loop reads CASSRDRMETQYF. CDR3 DNA sequence: TGTGCCAGCAGCCGGGACAGGATGGAGACCCAGTACTTC.

For this clone: Given a much more abundant clone one base away, this may be a read error. Other DNA sequences in this sample translate to the same CDR3. The V and J genes are TRBV7-2 and TRBJ2-7, with TRBD2 identical over 7 bases. The CDR3 runs 13 residues. J gave up 3 bases and V 2 bases, and 1 base lay outside the gene matches. Germline CDR1 is SGHTA and CDR2 is FQGNSA. CDR3 residues: CASSLSGGYEQYF. The CDR3 DNA follows: TGTGCCAGCAGCTTATCGGGGGGCTACGAGCAGTACTTC.

The rearrangement joins TRBV7-2 to TRBJ1-4, with no clear D. The CDR3 has 14 residues. Germline V gene data show CDR1 as SGHTA and CDR2 as FQGNSA. V was shortened by 5 bases and J by 5 bases, with 12 bases between the two germline ends. CDR3 DNA: TGTGCCAGCAGCGCCGACGGTTGGAATGAAAAACTGTTTTTT. This sequence encodes CASSADGWNEKLFF.

This clone has only a few counts. The rearrangement links TRBV6-1 to TRBJ2-3, with 7 bases that match TRBD1. V was pared by 7 bases and J by 5 bases, with 3 bases of the junction left unmatched. The CDR3 runs to 12 residues. Germline V lookup: CDR1 MNHNS, CDR2 SASEGT. The CDR3: CASKGAGDTQYF. The CDR3 nucleotides read TGTGCCAGCAAGGGGGCGGGAGATACGCAGTATTTT.

V is TRBV7-3 and J is TRBJ2-2; D may be TRBD1 (6 bases). The germline gives CDR1 SGHTA, CDR2 FQGTGA. The CDR3 length is 16 residues. V was trimmed by 5 bases and J by 7 bases, leaving 20 bases between them. Here the CDR3 reads CASSLNLGQSGGELFF. Written as DNA, the CDR3 is TGTGCCAGCAGCCTCAACCTCGGACAGTCTGGCGGGGAGCTGTTTTTT.

This rearrangement joins TRBV11-2 to TRBJ2-7; D may be TRBD2 (5 bases). The V and J ends lost 2 bases and 9 bases respectively, with 11 bases between them. This CDR3 contains 12 residues. Germline V CDR1 and CDR2: SGHAT, FQNNGV. The CDR3, as DNA: TGTGCCAGCAGCTTACACAACGGAGGGCAGTACTTC. Amino acids: CASSLHNGGQYF. Filled out from reference TRBV11-2 and TRBJ2-7, the complete variable domain reads EAGVAQSPRYKIIEKRQSVAFWCNPISGHATLYWYQQILGQGPKLLIQFQNNGVVDDSQLPKDRFSAERLKGVDSTLKIQPAKLEDSAVYLCASSLHNGGQYFGPGTRLTVT.

The chain joins TRBV6-6 to TRBJ1-1, with D maybe TRBD1 (6 bases). From germline, CDR1 is MNHNY and CDR2 SVGAGI (reference sequence). The CDR3 is 15 residues long. Trimming shortened V by 7 bases and J by 3 bases, and 18 bases separated the two germline ends. This CDR3 reads CASTRRGGGDTEAFF. The CDR3 DNA reads as TGTGCCAGCACCAGAAGGGGGGGAGGGGACACTGAAGCTTTCTTT.

The chain couples TRBV2 to TRBJ1-1; perhaps TRBD1 as D (5 bases). The ends were cut back, 6 bases at V and 2 bases at J, with 13 bases in the middle. The CDR3 is 14 amino acids. Germline values: CDR1 SNHLY, CDR2 FYNNEI. The CDR3 DNA reads TGTGCCAGCAGGTCCACCGGGACCAACACTGAAGCTTTCTTT. Its translation: CASRSTGTNTEAFF.

This clone appeared a single time. The germline gene is not matched at one end of the junction; a read error may be the cause. J is TRBJ1-2 and V is TRBV6-5; D ambiguous. The CDR3 is 11 amino acids. Germline V CDR1 and CDR2: MNHEY, SVGAGI. The CDR3 nucleotides are TGTGCCAGCAGTTCCGGACTAACCTCCCTTTTC. Residues: CASSSGLTSLF.

This clone was detected many times. This rearrangement joins TRBV7-9 to TRBJ2-1; 7 bases align to TRBD2. Per germline, CDR1 SEHNR and CDR2 FQNEAQ (reference sequence). V lost 3 bases, J lost 6 bases, and 20 bases stayed unmatched. The CDR3 is 19 amino acids. CDR3 in DNA: TGTGCCAGCAGCTTTCTGGAGGGCCTCGGCGGGAGCAACTCCAATGAGCAGTTCTTC. Translated, it gives CASSFLEGLGGSNSNEQFF.

The J gene is TRBJ1-1, the V gene TRBV6-5, with D uncertain. Germline CDR1 MNHEY, CDR2 SVGAGI. The ends were cut back, 4 bases at V and 2 bases at J, with 8 bases in the middle. The CDR3 covers 13 residues. This CDR3 reads CASSSIKNTEAFF. CDR3 nucleotides: TGTGCCAGCAGTTCGATTAAAAACACTGAAGCTTTCTTT.

The chain joins TRBV11-1 to TRBJ2-2, with 10 bases lining up with TRBD1. Germline CDR1 SGHAT, CDR2 FQDESV (reference sequence). This CDR3 has 15 amino acids. V shed 6 bases and J 7 bases; nucleotides not matched to a gene: 8. The CDR3 DNA sequence: TGTGCCAGCAGTCGGGACAGGGGAGTAAGCGGGGAGCTGTTTTTT. It translates to CASSRDRGVSGELFF.

This clone was seen only a few times. The chain carries TRBV12-5 and TRBJ2-3; 7 nucleotides align to TRBD2. The germline gives CDR1 LGHNT, CDR2 FRNRAP. With V trimmed by 3 bases and J by 0 bases, 3 bases remained unmatched. The CDR3 length is 15 residues. CDR3: CASGFSSGSTDTQYF. CDR3 sequence (DNA): TGTGCTAGTGGTTTCTCTAGCGGTAGCACAGATACGCAGTATTTT.

V is TRBV29-1 and J is TRBJ2-3; either TRBD1 or TRBD2 may supply D (5 bases each). Germline CDR1 is SQVTM and CDR2 is ANQGSEA. The ends were cut back, 2 bases at V and 2 bases at J, with 14 bases in the middle. This CDR3 spans 15 amino acids. The CDR3 DNA reads as TGCAGCGTTGAAAGCCTGGGGGTGGACACAGATACGCAGTATTTT. It translates to CSVESLGVDTDTQYF.

DNA of the CDR3: TGTGCCAGCAGCGCAGGGTCCTCTGGAAACACCATATATTTT. Its translation: CASSAGSSGNTIYF. This sequence joins TRBV9 and TRBJ1-3, with a weak D call TRBD1 (5 bases). The germline gives CDR1 SGDLS, CDR2 YYNGEE. The CDR3 covers 14 residues. The germline V and J ends were trimmed by 3 bases and 0 bases, with 7 bases remaining between them.

The rearrangement links TRBV5-5 to TRBJ2-7, with 9 nucleotides matching TRBD1. V shed 5 bases and J 3 bases; nucleotides not matched to a gene: 6. CDR1 SGHKS and CDR2 YYEKEE come from the germline V gene (reference sequence). The CDR3 is made up of 14 amino acids. The CDR3 region has the DNA TGTGCCAGCAGAGCCGGGACAGGGTACTACGAGCAGTACTTC. It encodes CASRAGTGYYEQYF.

In this sample, this clone turned up many times. The chain links TRBV6-1 to TRBJ2-5, with TRBD1 identical over 8 bases. V trimming: 2 bases; J trimming: 2 bases; junction bases outside the gene matches: 1. Germline V gives CDR1 MNHNS, CDR2 SASEGT. The CDR3 runs 14 residues. The CDR3 loop reads CASSENRGQETQYF. The CDR3 DNA reads as TGTGCCAGCAGTGAAAACAGGGGGCAAGAGACCCAGTACTTC.

This clone has only a few counts. The chain couples TRBV13 to TRBJ2-3, with 12 bases fitting TRBD1. CDR1 is PRHDT and CDR2 is FYEKMQ in the germline V gene (reference sequence). V lost 3 bases, J lost 2 bases, and 3 bases stayed unmatched. The CDR3 covers 16 residues. The DNA of the CDR3 is TGTGCCAGCAGCTTGGGGACAGGGGGCTTCACAGATACGCAGTATTTT. Its protein is CASSLGTGGFTDTQYF.

On this clone: Other DNA sequences of this sample code for an identical CDR3. This rearrangement joins TRBV18 to TRBJ2-7; the D gene is possibly TRBD1 (5 bases). V gave up 3 bases and J gave up 7 bases, with 13 bases separating them. CDR1 is KGHSH, CDR2 LQKENI, per germline. CDR3 length: 13 amino acids. CDR3 amino acids: CASSPRQGEEQYF. The CDR3 nucleotides read TGTGCCAGCTCACCCCGGCAGGGCGAGGAGCAGTACTTC.

About this clone: Other DNA sequences within the sample encode an identical CDR3. The J gene is TRBJ2-7, the V gene TRBV4-3, with TRBD2 as a possible D gene (5 bases). The CDR3 covers 14 residues. CDR1 LGHNA and CDR2 YSLEER come from the germline V gene. Trimming took 3 bases from V and 0 from J, leaving 9 bases between them. The chain's CDR3 is CASSQARDSYEQYF. For the CDR3, the DNA is TGCGCCAGCAGCCAGGCCCGGGACTCCTACGAGCAGTACTTC.